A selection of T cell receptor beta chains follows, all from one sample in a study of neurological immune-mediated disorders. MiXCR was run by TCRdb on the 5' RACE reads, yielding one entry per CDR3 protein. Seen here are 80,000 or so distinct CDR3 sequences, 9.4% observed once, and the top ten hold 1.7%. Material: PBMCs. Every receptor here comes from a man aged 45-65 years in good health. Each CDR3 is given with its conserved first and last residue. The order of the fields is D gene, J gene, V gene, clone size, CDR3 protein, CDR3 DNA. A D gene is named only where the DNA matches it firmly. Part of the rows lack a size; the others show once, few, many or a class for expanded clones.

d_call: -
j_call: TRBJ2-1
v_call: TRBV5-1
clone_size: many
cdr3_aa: CASSSRQGGRKNEQFF
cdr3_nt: TGCGCCAGCAGCTCTCGACAGGGCGGGAGGAAGAATGAGCAGTTCTTC

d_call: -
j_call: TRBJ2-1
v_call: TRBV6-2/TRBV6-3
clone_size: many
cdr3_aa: CASSEQGTAIDEQFF
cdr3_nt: TGTGCCAGCAGTGAGCAGGGGACGGCTATCGATGAGCAGTTCTTC

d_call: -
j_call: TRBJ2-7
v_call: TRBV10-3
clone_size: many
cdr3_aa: CAIRDPGLYEQYF
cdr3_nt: TGTGCCATCAGGGATCCGGGACTCTACGAGCAGTACTTC

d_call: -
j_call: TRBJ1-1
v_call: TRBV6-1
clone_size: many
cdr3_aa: CASTRVGSEAFF
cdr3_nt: TGTGCCAGTACACGTGTGGGCTCTGAAGCTTTCTTT

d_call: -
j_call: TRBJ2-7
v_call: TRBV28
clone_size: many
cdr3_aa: CASSPRPGPRIYEQYF
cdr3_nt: TGTGCCAGCAGCCCTCGTCCGGGCCCCCGAATCTACGAGCAGTACTTC

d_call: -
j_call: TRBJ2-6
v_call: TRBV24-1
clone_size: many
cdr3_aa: CATSKTGSEANVLTF
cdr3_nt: TGTGCCACCAGCAAGACAGGCTCTGAGGCCAACGTCCTGACTTTC

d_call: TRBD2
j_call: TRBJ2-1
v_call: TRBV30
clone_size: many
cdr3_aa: CACPRWPSGSYHEQFF
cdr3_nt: TGTGCCTGCCCCCGCTGGCCTAGCGGGAGTTACCATGAGCAGTTCTTC

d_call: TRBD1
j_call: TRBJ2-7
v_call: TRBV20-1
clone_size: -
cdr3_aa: CIARPTGGFYEQYF
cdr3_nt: TGCATTGCTAGACCCACAGGGGGTTTCTACGAGCAGTACTTC

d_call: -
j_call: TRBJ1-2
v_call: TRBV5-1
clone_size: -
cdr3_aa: CASSLGGRYGYTF
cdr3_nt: TGCGCCAGCAGCTTGGGAGGCAGATATGGCTACACATTC

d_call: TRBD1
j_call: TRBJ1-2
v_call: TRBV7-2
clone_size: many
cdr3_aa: CASSPTGGLNGYTF
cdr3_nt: TGTGCCAGCAGCCCCACAGGGGGCCTCAATGGCTACACCTTC

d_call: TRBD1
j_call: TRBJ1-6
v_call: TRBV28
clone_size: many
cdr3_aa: CASSQGRTGVMGDNSPLHF
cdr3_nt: TGTGCCAGCAGCCAGGGGAGGACAGGGGTTATGGGCGATAATTCACCCCTCCACTTT

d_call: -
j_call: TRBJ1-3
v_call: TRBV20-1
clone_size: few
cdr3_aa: CSAERSGNTIYF
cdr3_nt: TGCAGTGCGGAACGCTCTGGAAACACCATATATTTT

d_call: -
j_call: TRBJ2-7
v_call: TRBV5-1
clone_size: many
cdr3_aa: CASSSRQDPYEQYF
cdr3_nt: TGCGCCAGCAGCTCCCGACAGGATCCCTACGAGCAGTACTTC

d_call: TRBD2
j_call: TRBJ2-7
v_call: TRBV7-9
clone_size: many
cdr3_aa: CASSLDLRGNEQYF
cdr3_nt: TGTGCCAGCAGCTTAGACTTGCGGGGGAACGAGCAGTACTTC

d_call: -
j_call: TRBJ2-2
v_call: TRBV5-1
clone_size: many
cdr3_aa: CASSPDPNTGELFF
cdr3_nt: TGCGCCAGCAGCCCGGACCCGAACACCGGGGAGCTGTTTTTT

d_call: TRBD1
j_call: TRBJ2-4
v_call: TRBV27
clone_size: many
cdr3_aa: CASSARPQGVQYF
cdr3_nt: TGTGCCAGCAGTGCCCGACCCCAGGGGGTTCAGTACTTC

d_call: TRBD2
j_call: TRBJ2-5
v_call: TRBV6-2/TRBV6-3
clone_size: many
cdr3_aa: CASSYSLAGRETQYF
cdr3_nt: TGTGCCAGCAGTTACTCCCTAGCGGGAAGGGAGACCCAGTACTTC

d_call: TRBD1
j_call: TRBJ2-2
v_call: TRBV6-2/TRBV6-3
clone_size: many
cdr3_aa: CASSWRQGPGELFF
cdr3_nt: TGTGCCAGCAGTTGGAGACAGGGACCAGGGGAGCTGTTTTTT

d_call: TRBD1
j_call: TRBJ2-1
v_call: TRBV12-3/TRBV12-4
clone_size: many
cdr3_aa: CASRRTGLRDEQFF
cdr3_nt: TGTGCCAGCAGGCGGACAGGGCTTAGGGATGAGCAGTTCTTC

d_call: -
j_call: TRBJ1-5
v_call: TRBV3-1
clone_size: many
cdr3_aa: CASSQGLSNNQPQHF
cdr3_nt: TGTGCCAGCAGCCAAGGGCTGTCGAATAATCAGCCCCAGCATTTT

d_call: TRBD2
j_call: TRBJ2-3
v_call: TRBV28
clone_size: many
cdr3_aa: CASSYPPPTSVRPSTDTQYF
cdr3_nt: TGTGCCAGCAGTTACCCTCCCCCGACTAGCGTGAGACCTAGCACAGATACGCAGTATTTT

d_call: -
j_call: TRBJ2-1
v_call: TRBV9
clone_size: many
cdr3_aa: CASSVDRANEQFF
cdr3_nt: TGTGCCAGCAGCGTAGATCGGGCCAATGAGCAGTTCTTC

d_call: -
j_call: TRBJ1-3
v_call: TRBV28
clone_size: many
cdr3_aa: CASSLLGSGNTIYF
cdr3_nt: TGTGCCAGCAGTTTACTGGGGTCTGGAAACACCATATATTTT

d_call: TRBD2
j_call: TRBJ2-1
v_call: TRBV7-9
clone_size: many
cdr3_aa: CASRARLAGDIEQFF
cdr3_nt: TGTGCCAGCAGGGCGCGACTAGCGGGAGACATCGAGCAGTTCTTC

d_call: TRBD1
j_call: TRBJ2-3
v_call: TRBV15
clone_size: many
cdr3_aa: CATSRDPDRAADTQYF
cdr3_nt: TGTGCCACCAGCAGAGACCCGGACAGGGCGGCAGATACGCAGTATTTT

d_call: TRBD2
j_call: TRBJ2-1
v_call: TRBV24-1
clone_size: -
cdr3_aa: CATKGLAHNEQFF
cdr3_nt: TGTGCCACCAAGGGACTAGCGCACAATGAGCAGTTCTTC

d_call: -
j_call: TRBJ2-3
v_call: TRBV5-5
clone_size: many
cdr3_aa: CASATIDTQYF
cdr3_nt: TGTGCCAGCGCGACAATAGATACGCAGTATTTT

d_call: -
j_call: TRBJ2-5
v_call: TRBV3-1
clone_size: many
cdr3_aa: CASTFFGGGETQYF
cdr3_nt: TGTGCCAGCACCTTCTTCGGAGGGGGAGAGACCCAGTACTTC

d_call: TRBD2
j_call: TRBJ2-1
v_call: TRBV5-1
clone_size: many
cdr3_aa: CASSQPGTSGGYNEQFF
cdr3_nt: TGCGCCAGCAGCCAACCTGGGACTAGCGGGGGTTACAATGAGCAGTTCTTC

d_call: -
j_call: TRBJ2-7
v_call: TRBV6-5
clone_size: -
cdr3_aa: CVVGPSYEQYF
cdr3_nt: TGTGTCGTGGGCCCTTCCTACGAGCAGTACTTC

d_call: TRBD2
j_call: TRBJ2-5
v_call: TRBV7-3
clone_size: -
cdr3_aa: CASSLTGGIQETQYF
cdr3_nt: TGTGCCAGCAGCCTCACGGGGGGGATTCAAGAGACCCAGTACTTC

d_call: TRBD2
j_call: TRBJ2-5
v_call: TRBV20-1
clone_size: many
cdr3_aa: CSARAGTSGRETQYF
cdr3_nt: TGCAGTGCTAGAGCCGGGACTAGTGGGAGGGAGACCCAGTACTTC

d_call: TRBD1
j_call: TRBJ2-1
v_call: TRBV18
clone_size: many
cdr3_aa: CASSPDRGTEQFF
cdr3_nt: TGTGCCAGCTCACCAGACAGGGGAACTGAGCAGTTCTTC

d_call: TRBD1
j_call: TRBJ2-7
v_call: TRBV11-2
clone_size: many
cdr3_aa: CASSGLLTGLEQYF
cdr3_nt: TGTGCCAGCAGCGGGTTGCTGACAGGGCTAGAGCAGTACTTC

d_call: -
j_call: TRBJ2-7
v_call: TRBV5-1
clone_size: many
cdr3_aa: CASSLVGDEQYF
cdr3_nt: TGCGCCAGCAGCTTGGTGGGGGACGAGCAGTACTTC

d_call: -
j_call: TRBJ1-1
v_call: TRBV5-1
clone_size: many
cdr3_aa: CASSLPGENTEAFF
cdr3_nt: TGCGCCAGCAGCTTGCCAGGGGAGAACACTGAAGCTTTCTTT

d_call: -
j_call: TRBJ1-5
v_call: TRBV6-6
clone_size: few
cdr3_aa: CASSYEINQPQHF
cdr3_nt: TGTGCCAGCAGTTACGAGATCAATCAGCCCCAGCATTTT

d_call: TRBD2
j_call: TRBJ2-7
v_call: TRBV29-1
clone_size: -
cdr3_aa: CSVEEGGPGEQYF
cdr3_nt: TGCAGCGTTGAGGAGGGAGGGCCTGGCGAGCAGTACTTC

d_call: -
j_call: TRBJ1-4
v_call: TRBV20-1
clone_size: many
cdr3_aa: CSARELAGVKLFF
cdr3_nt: TGCAGTGCGCGAGAGCTAGCAGGAGTGAAACTGTTTTTT

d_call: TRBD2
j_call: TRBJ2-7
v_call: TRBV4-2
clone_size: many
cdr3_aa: CASSLTGLAGNLYEQYF
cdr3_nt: TGTGCCAGCAGCTTAACGGGACTAGCGGGGAACCTCTACGAGCAGTACTTC

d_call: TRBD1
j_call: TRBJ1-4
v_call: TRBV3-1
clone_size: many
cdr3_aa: CASSQRTGVNEKLFF
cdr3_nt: TGTGCCAGCAGCCAACGGACAGGGGTTAATGAAAAACTGTTTTTT

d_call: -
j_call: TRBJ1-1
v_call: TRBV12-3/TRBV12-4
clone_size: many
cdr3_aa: CASSLGVHGTEAFF
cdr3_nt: TGTGCCAGCAGTTTGGGGGTACATGGCACTGAAGCTTTCTTT

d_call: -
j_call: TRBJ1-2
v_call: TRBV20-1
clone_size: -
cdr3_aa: CSARRPQVDGYTF
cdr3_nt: TGCAGTGCTCGCAGGCCACAAGTAGATGGCTACACCTTC

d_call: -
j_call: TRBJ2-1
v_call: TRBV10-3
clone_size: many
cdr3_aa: CAAAATYNEQFF
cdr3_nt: TGTGCCGCCGCGGCTACCTACAATGAGCAGTTCTTC

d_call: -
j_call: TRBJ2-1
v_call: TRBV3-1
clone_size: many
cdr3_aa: CASSQDQRLAYNEQFF
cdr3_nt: TGTGCCAGCAGCCAAGATCAAAGGCTAGCTTACAATGAGCAGTTCTTC

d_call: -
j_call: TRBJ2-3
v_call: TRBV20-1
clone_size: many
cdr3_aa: CSASIQSTDTQYF
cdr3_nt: TGCAGTGCTAGTATTCAGAGCACAGATACGCAGTATTTT

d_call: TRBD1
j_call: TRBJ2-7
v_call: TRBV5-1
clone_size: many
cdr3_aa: CASRAQGVYEQYF
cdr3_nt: TGCGCCAGCAGGGCTCAGGGGGTCTACGAGCAGTACTTC

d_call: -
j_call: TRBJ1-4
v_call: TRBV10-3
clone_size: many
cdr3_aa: CAISESITGNEKLFF
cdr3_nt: TGTGCCATCAGTGAGTCGATAACAGGGAATGAAAAACTGTTTTTT

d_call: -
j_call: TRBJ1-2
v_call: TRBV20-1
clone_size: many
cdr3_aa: CSARVYRNLYGYTF
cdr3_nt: TGCAGTGCTAGAGTGTACAGGAACCTCTATGGCTACACCTTC

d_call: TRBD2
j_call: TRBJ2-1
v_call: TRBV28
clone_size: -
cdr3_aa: CASRASGRAKNEQFF
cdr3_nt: TGTGCCAGCAGGGCTAGCGGGAGGGCAAAGAATGAGCAGTTCTTC

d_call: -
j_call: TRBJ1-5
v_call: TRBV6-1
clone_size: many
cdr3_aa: CASRRGSNQPQHF
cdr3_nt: TGTGCCAGCAGAAGGGGTAGCAATCAGCCCCAGCATTTT

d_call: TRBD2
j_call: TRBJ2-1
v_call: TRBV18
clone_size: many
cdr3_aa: CASRRGGGDNEQFF
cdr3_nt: TGTGCCTCCCGACGAGGCGGGGGGGATAATGAGCAGTTCTTC

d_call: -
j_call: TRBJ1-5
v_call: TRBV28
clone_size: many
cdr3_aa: CASSIRRGNQPQHF
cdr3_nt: TGTGCCAGCAGTATCCGAAGGGGGAATCAGCCCCAGCATTTT

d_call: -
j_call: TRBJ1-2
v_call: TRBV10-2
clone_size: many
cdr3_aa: CASSEGWVRYGYTF
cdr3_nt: TGCGCCAGCAGTGAAGGGTGGGTGCGCTATGGCTACACCTTC